This T cell receptor beta chain is drawn from a study of T-cell reconstitution after alpha-beta-depleted transplantation in children. Study conclusions and caveats: Most T-cell counts and diversity one year after the transplant came from T cells that were newly produced.

The CDR3 is 15 residues long. Trimming took off 0 bases at V and 0 bases at J, with 7 bases between the two ends. CDR1 SGHRS and CDR2 YFSETQ come from the germline V gene. With respect to this clonotype: The target antigen is unknown.

During its preparation, the TCRbeta library received unique molecular identifiers. MiXCR was run by TCRdb on the PCR reads, yielding one entry per CDR3 protein. The sample shows some 310,000 distinct CDR3 sequences, approximately 23% of them seen only once. The sequence derives from a male patient younger than 18 who had a stem cell transplant for acute lymphoblastic leukemia, so the T cells may come from the graft donor. The chain carries TRBV5-1 and TRBJ1-3, with a possible D match to TRBD1 (5 bases). The source material was PBMCs, mostly from graft donor cells, sampled 180 days after TCRalphabeta/CD19-depleted stem cell transplant. The CDR3 here is CASSLGDRSGNTIYF. As DNA, the CDR3 is TGCGCCAGCAGCTTGGGGGACCGCTCTGGAAACACCATATATTTT.